These T cell receptor beta chains were read from a single sample in a study of T cell changes during pregnancy in multiple sclerosis. Clones were read by immunoSEQ multiplex PCR, and TCRdb kept only the in-frame ones, dropping some. The sample carries under 30,000 clones, 80% to 90% recorded once. The specimen comprised CD8+ T cells from peripheral blood mononuclear cells, sampled in the second trimester of pregnancy. Receptor source: a female donor with multiple sclerosis, enrolled in a pregnancy study. Both conserved end residues are trimmed from each CDR3. A D gene is named only where the DNA matches it firmly.

cdr3_length: 11; d_call: -; v_call: TRBV27; j_call: TRBJ1-1; cdr3_aa: ASSLSLLTEAF
cdr3_length: 13; d_call: -; v_call: TRBV11-2; j_call: TRBJ2-5; cdr3_aa: ASSLEPGWIETQY
cdr3_length: 14; d_call: TRBD1; v_call: TRBV9; j_call: TRBJ2-3; cdr3_aa: ASSAISGQGEDTQY
cdr3_length: 10; d_call: -; v_call: TRBV6-5; j_call: TRBJ1-1; cdr3_aa: ASSSMNTEAF
cdr3_length: 14; d_call: TRBD2; v_call: TRBV4-3; j_call: TRBJ2-5; cdr3_aa: ASSMSGAVPLETQY
cdr3_length: 14; d_call: -; v_call: TRBV5-5; j_call: TRBJ1-2; cdr3_aa: ASTPVPGGLIYGYT
cdr3_length: 14; d_call: TRBD2; v_call: TRBV6-1; j_call: TRBJ2-3; cdr3_aa: ASSEARGGATDTQY
cdr3_length: 14; d_call: TRBD1; v_call: TRBV5-6; j_call: TRBJ1-2; cdr3_aa: ASSQPQGTPNYGYT
cdr3_length: 13; d_call: -; v_call: TRBV28; j_call: TRBJ2-1; cdr3_aa: ASSLPGTFMNEQF
cdr3_length: 10; d_call: -; v_call: TRBV7-9; j_call: TRBJ1-1; cdr3_aa: ASSFRESEAF
cdr3_length: 13; d_call: TRBD1; v_call: TRBV19; j_call: TRBJ1-5; cdr3_aa: ASSTGTGEHQPQH
cdr3_length: 12; d_call: -; v_call: TRBV6-5; j_call: TRBJ1-1; cdr3_aa: ASSYWQGNTEAF
cdr3_length: 9; d_call: TRBD1; v_call: TRBV27; j_call: TRBJ1-1; cdr3_aa: ASSDDRDSF